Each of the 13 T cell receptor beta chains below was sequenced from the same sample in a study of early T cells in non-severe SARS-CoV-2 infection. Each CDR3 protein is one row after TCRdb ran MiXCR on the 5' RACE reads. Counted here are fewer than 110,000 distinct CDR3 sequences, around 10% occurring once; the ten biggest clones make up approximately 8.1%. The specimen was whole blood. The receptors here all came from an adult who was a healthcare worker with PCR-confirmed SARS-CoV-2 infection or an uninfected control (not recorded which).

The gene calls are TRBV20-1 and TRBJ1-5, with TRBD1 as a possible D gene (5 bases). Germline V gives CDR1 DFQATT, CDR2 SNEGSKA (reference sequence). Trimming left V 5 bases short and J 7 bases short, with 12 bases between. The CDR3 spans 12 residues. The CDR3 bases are TGCAGTGCTCAGTCCAGGGACCAGCCCCAGCATTTT. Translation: CSAQSRDQPQHF.

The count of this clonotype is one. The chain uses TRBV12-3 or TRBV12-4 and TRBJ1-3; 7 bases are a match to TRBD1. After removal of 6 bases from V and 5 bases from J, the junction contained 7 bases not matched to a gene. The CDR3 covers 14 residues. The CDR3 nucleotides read TGTGCCAGCAGCCTGAGGGGGCTTAGAAACACCATATATTTT. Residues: CASSLRGLRNTIYF.

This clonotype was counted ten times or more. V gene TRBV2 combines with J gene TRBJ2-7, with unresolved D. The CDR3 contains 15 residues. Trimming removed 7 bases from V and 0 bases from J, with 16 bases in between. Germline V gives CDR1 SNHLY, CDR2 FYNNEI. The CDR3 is CASKGGSFSSYEQYF. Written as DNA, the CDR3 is TGTGCCAGCAAAGGCGGTAGTTTCAGCTCCTACGAGCAGTACTTC.

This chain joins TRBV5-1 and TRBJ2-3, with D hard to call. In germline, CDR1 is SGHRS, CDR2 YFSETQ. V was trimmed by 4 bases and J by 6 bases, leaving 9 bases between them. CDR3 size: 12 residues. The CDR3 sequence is CASSPTGDTQYF. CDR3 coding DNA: TGCGCCAGCAGCCCTACGGGTGATACGCAGTATTTT.

CDR3 nucleotides: TGTGCCAGCAGCGCTGAGGGGGACAGCTACAATGAGCAGTTCTTC. Amino acid sequence: CASSAEGDSYNEQFF. The gene calls are TRBV9 and TRBJ2-1; 7 bases line up with TRBD1. With 3 bases clipped from V and 3 bases from J, the junction kept 6 bases outside the gene matches. The length of the CDR3 is 15 residues. Germline V gene sequence: CDR1 SGDLS, CDR2 YYNGEE.

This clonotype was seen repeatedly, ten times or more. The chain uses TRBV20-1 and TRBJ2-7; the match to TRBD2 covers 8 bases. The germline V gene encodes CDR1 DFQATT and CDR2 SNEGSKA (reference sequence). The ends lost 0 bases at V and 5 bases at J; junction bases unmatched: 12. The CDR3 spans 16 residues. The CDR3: CSARDLIGAGGHEQYF. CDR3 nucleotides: TGCAGTGCTAGAGATCTAATCGGCGCGGGAGGCCACGAGCAGTACTTC.

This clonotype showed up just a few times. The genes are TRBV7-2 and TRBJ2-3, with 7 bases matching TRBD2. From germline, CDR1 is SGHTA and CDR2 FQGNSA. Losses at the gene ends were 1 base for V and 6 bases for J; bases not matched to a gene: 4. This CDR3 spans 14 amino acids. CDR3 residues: CASSLVGGDDTQYF. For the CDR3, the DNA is TGTGCCAGCAGCTTAGTGGGAGGGGACGATACGCAGTATTTT.

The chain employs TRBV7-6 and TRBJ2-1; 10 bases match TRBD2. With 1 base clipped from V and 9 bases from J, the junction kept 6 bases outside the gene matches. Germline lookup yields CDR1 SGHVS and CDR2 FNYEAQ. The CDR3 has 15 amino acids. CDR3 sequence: CASSLGLAGVTEQFF. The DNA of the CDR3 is TGTGCCAGCAGCTTAGGGCTAGCGGGAGTCACTGAGCAGTTCTTC.

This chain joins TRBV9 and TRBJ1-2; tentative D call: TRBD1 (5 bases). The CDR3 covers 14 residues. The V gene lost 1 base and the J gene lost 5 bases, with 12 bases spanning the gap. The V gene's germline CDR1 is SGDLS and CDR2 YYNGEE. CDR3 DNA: TGTGCCAGCAGCGTACGGGACGGTCTTTATGGCTACACCTTC. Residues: CASSVRDGLYGYTF.

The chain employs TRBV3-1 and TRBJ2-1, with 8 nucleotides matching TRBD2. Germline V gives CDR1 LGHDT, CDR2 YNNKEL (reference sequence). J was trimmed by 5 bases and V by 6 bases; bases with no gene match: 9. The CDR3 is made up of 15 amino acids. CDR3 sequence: CASRLGLATNNEQFF. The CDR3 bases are TGTGCCAGCAGACTCGGACTAGCAACGAACAATGAGCAGTTCTTC.

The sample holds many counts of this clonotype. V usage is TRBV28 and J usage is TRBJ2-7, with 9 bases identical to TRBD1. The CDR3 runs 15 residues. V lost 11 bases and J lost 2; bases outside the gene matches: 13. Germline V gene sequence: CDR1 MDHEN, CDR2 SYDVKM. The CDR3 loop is CAASPTGGKTYEQYF. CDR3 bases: TGTGCCGCTTCTCCGACAGGGGGAAAGACCTACGAGCAGTACTTC.

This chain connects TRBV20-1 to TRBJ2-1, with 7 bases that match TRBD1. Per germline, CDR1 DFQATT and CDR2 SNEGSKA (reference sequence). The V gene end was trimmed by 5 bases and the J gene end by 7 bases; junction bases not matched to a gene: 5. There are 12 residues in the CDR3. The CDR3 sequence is CSAGGQTNEQFF. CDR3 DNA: TGCAGTGCTGGGGGACAGACGAATGAGCAGTTCTTC.

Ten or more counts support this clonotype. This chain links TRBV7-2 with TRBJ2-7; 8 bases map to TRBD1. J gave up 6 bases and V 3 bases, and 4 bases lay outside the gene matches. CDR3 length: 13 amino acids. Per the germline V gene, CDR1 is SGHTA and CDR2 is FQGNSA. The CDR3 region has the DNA TGTGCCAGCAGCTTTACACAGGGGGGCGAGCAGTACTTC. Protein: CASSFTQGGEQYF.